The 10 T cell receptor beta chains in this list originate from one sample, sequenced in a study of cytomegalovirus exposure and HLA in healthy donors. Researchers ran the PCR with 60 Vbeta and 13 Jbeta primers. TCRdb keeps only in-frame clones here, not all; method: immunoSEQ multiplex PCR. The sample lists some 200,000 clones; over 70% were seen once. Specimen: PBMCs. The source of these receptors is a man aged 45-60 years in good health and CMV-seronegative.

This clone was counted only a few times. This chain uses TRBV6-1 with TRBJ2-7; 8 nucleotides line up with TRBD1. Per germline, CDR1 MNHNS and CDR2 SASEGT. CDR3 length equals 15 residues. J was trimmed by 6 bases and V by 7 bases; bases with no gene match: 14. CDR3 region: CASNPTRQGAFEQYF. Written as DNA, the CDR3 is TGTGCCAGCAACCCTACGCGGCAGGGGGCTTTCGAGCAGTACTTC.

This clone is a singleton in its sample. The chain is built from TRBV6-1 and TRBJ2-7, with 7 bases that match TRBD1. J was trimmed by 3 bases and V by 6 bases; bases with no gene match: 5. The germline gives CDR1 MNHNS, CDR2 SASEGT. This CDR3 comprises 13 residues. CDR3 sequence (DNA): TGTGCCAGCAGAGAGGGGGCAGGCTACGAGCAGTACTTC. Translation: CASREGAGYEQYF.

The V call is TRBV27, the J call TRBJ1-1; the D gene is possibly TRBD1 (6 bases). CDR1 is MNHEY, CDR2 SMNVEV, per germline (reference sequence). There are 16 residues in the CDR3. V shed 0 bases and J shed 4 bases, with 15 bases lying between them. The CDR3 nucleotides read TGTGCCAGCAGTTTATCTTCAGGGGAAATTACCACTGAAGCTTTCTTT. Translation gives CASSLSSGEITTEAFF.

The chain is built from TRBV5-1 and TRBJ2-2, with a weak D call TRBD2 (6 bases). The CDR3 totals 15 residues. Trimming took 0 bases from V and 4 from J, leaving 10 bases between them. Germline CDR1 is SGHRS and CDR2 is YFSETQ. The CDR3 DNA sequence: TGCGCCAGCAGCTTGGGGGTCGGGGGCACCGGGGAGCTGTTTTTT. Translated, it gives CASSLGVGGTGELFF.

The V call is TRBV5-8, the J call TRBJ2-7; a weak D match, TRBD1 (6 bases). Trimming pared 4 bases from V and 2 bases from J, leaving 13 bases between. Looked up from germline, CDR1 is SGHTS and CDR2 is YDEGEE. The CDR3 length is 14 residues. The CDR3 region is CASSPGQRTYEQYF. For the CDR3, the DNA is TGTGCCAGCAGCCCCGGACAGAGAACCTACGAGCAGTACTTC.

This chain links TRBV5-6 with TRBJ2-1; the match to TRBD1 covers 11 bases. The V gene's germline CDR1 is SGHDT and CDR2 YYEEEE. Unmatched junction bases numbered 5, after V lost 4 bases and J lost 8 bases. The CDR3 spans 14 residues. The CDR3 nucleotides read TGTGCCAGCAGCGACCGGGACAGGGGGGATGAGCAGTTCTTC. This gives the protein CASSDRDRGDEQFF.

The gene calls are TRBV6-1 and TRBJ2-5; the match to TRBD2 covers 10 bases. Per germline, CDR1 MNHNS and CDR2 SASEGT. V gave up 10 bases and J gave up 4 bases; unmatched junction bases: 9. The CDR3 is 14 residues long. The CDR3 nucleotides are TGTGCCATATTAACTAGCGGGGCTCGAGAGACCCAGTACTTC. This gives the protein CAILTSGARETQYF.

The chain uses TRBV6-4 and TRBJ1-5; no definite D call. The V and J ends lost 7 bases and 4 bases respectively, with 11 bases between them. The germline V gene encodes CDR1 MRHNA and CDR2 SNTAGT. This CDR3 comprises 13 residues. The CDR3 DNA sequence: TGTGCCAGCAACGGGCGGGGAAATCAGCCCCAGCATTTT. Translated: CASNGRGNQPQHF.

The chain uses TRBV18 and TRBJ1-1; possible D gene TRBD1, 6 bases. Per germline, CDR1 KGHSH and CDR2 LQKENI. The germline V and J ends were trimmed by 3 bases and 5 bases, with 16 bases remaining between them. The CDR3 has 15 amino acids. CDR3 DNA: TGTGCCAGCTCACCGGTAGGGGGGGCCAGAACTGAAGCTTTCTTT. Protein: CASSPVGGARTEAFF.

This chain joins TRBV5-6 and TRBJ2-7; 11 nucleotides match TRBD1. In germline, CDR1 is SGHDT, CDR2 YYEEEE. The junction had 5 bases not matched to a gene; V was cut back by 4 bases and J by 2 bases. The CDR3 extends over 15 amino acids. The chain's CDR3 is CASSLGGQGAYEQYF. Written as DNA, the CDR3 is TGTGCCAGCAGCCTGGGGGGACAGGGGGCCTACGAGCAGTACTTC.